This T cell receptor beta chain was profiled in a study of T cell responses to AZD1222 COVID-19 vaccine. On this clone itself: The antigen remains undetermined.

The germline V gene has CDR1 SGDLS and CDR2 YYNGEE. V lost 3 bases, J lost 8 bases, and 10 bases stayed unmatched. The CDR3 runs 16 residues. General study findings and limits: There were mostly white British donors and more females than males, and clonal diversity was possibly underestimated.

The repertoire was sequenced with immunoSEQ multiplex PCR; TCRdb's copy has only in-frame clones and lacks some. Among roughly 270,000 clones listed, 90% to 95% were seen once. V gene TRBV9 combines with J gene TRBJ1-6; TRBD1 matches 8 bases. The clonotype originates from an adult who received the AZD1222 COVID-19 vaccine. The sequencing used peripheral blood, collected 28 days after the second AZD1222 dose. The CDR3 DNA reads TGTGCCAGCAGCGCCGGGACAGGTGGGGGGTATTCACCCCTCCACTTT. It yields the protein CASSAGTGGGYSPLHF.